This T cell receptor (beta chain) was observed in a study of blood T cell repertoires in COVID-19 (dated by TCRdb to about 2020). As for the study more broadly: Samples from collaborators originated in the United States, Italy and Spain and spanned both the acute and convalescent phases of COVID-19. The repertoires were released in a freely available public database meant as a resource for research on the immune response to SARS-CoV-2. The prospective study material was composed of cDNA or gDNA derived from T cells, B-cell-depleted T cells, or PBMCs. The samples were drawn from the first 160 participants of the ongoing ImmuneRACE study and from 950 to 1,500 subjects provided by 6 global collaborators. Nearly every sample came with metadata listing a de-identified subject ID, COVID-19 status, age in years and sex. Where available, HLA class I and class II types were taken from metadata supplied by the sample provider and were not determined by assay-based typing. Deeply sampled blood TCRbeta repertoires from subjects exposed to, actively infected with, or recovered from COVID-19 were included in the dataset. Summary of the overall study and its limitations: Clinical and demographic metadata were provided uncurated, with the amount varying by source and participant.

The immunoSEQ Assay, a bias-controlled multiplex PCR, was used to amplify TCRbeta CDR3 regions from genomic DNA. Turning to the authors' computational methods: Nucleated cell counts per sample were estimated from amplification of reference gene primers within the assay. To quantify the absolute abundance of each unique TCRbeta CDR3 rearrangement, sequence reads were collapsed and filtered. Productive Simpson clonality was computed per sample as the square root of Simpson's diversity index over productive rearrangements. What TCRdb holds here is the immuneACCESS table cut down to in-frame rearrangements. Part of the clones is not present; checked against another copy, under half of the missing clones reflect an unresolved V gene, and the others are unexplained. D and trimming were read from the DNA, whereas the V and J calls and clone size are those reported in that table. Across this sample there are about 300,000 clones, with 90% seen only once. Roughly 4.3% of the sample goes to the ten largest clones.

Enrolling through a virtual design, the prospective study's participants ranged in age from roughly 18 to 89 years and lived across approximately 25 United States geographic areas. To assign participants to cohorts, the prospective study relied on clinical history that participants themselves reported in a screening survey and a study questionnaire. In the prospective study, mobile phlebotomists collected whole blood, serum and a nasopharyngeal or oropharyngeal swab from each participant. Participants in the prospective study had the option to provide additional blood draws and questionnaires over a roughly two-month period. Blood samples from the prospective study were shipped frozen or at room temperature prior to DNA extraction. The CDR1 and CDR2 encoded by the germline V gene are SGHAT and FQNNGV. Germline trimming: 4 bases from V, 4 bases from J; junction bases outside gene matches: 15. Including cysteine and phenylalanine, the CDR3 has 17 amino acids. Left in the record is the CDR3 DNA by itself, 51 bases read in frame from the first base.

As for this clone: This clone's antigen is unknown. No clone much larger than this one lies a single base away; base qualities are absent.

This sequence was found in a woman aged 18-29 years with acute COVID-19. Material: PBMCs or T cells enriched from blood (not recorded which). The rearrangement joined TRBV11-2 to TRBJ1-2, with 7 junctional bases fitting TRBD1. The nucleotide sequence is TGTGCCAGCAGCTCCCTACCAACCCGGGACAGTCTCTATGGCTACACCTTC. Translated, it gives CASSSLPTRDSLYGYTF.